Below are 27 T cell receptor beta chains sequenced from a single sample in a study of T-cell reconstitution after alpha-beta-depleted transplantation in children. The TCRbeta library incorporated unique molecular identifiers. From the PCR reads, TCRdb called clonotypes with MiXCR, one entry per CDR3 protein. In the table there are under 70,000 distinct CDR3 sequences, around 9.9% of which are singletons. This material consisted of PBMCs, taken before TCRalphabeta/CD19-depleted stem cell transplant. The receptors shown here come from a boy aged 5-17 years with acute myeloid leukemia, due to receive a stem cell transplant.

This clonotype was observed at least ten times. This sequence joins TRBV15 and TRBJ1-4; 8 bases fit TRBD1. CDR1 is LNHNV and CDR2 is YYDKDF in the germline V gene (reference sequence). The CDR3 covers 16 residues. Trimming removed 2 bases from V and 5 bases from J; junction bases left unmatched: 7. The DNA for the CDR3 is TGTGCCACCAGCAGATTCGGACAGGGACTCAATGAAAAACTGTTTTTT. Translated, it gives CATSRFGQGLNEKLFF.

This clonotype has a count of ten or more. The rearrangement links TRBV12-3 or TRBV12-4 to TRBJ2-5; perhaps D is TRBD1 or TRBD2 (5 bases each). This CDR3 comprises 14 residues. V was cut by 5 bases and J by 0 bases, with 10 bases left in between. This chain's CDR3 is CASSLGTDQETQYF. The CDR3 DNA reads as TGTGCCAGCAGTCTAGGGACCGACCAAGAGACCCAGTACTTC.

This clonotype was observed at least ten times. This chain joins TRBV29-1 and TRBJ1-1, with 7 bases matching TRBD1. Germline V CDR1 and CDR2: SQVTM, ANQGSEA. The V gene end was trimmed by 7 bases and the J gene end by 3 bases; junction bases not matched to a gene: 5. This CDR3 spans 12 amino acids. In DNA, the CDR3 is TGCAGCGGTGACAGGGTCGACACTGAAGCTTTCTTT. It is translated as CSGDRVDTEAFF.

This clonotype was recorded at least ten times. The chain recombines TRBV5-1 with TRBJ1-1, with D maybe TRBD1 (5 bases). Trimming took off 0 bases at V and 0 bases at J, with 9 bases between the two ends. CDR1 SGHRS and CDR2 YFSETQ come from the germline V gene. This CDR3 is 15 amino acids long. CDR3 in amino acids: CASSLGGWVNTEAFF. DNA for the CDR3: TGCGCCAGCAGCTTGGGGGGGTGGGTGAACACTGAAGCTTTCTTT.

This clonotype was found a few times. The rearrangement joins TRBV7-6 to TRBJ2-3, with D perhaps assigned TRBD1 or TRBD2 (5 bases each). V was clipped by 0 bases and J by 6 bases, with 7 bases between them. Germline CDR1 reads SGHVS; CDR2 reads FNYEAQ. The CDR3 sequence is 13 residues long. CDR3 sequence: CASSLAGVDTQYF. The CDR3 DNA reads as TGTGCCAGCAGCTTAGCGGGGGTTGATACGCAGTATTTT.

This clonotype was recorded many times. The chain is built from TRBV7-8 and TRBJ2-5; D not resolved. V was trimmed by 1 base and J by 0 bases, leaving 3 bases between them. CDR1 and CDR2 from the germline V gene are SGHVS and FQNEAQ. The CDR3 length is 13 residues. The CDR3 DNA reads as TGTGCCAGCAGCTTAGAGAACCAAGAGACCCAGTACTTC. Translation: CASSLENQETQYF.

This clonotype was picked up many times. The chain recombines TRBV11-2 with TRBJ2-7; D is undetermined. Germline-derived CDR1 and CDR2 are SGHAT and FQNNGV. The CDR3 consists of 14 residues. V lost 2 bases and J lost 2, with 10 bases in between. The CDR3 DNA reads TGTGCCAGCAGCTTAAACCAACTTACCTACGAGCAGTACGTC. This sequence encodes CASSLNQLTYEQYV.

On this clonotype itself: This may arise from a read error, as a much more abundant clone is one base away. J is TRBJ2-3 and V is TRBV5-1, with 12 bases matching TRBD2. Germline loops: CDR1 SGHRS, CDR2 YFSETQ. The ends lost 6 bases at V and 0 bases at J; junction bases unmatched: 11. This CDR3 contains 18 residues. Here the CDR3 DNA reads TGCGCCAGCACCTCCGGACTAGCGGGACGAACCAGCACAGATACGCAGTATTTT. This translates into CASTSGLAGRTSTDTQYF.

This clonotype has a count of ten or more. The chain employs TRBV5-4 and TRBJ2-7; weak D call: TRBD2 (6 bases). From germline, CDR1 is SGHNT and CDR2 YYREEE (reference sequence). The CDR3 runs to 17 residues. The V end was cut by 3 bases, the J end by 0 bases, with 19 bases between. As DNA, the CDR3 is TGTGCCAGCAGCTACACCCCCGGGGGATTAAGCTCCTACGAGCAGTACTTC. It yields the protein CASSYTPGGLSSYEQYF.

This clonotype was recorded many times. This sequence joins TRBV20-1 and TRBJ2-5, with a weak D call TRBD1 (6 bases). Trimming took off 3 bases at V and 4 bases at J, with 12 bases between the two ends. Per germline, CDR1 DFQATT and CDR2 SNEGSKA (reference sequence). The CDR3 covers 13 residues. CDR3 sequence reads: CSARKQGGETQYF. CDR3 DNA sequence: TGCAGTGCTAGGAAACAGGGTGGAGAGACCCAGTACTTC.

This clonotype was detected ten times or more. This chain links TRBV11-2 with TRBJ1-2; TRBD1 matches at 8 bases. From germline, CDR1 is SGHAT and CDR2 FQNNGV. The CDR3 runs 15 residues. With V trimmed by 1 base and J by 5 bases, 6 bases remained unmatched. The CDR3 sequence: CASSLAPRTGYGYTF. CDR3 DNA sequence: TGTGCCAGCAGCTTAGCCCCCCGGACAGGGTATGGCTACACCTTC.

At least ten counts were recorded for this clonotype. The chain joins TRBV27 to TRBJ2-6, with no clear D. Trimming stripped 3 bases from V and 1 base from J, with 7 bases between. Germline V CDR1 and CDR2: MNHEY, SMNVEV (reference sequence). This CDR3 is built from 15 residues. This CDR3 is CASSFFRSGANVLTF. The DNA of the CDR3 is TGTGCCAGCAGTTTTTTCCGGTCTGGGGCCAACGTCCTGACTTTC.

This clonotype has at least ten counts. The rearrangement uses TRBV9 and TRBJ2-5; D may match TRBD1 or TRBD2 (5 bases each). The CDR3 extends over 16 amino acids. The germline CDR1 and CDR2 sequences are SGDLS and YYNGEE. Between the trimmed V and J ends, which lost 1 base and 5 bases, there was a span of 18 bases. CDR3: CASSVRDVPWGETQYF. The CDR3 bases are TGTGCCAGCAGCGTACGGGACGTACCCTGGGGGGAGACCCAGTACTTC.

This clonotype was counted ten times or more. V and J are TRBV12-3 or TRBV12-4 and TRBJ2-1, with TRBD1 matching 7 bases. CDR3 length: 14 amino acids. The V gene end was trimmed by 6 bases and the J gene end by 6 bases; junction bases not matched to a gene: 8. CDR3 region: CASSLKTGINEQFF. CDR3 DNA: TGTGCCAGCAGCCTGAAGACAGGGATCAATGAGCAGTTCTTC.

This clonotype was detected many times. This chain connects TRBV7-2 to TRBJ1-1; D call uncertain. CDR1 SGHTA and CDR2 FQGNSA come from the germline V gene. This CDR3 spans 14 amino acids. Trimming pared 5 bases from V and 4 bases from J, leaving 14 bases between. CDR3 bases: TGTGCCAGCAGCCCCCGGACTCAAGGCACTGAAGCTTTCTTT. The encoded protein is CASSPRTQGTEAFF. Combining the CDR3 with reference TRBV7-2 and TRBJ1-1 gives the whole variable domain GAGVSQSPSNKVTEKGKDVELRCDPISGHTALYWYRQSLGQGLEFLIYFQGNSAPDKSGLPSDRFSAERTGGSVSTLTIQRTQQEDSAVYLCASSPRTQGTEAFFGQGTRLTVV.

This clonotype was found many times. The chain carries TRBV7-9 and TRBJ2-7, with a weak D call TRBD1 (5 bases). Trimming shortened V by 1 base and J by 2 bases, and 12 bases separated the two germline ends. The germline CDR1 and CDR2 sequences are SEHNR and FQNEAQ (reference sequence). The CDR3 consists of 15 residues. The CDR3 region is CASSLEGKSPYEQYF. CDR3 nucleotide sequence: TGTGCCAGCAGCTTAGAGGGGAAAAGCCCCTACGAGCAGTACTTC.

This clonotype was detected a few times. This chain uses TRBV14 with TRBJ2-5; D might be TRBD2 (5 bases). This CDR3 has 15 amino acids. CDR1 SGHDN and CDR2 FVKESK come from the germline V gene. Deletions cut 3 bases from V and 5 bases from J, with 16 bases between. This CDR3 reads CASSHRGLVTETQYF. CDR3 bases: TGTGCCAGCAGCCACAGAGGGCTAGTGACGGAGACCCAGTACTTC.

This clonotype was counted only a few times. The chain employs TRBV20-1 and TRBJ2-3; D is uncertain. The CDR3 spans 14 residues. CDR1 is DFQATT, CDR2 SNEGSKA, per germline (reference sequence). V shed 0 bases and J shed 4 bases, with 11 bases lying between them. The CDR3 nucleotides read TGCAGTGCTAGAGATGGGGAACCCCCAGATACGCAGTATTTT. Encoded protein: CSARDGEPPDTQYF.

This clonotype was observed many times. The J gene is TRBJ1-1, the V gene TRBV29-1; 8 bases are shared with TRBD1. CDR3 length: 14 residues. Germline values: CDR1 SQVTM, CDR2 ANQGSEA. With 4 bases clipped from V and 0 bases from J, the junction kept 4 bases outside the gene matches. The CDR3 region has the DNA TGCAGCGTTGCACAGGGGGGCGTGAACACTGAAGCTTTCTTT. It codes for CSVAQGGVNTEAFF.

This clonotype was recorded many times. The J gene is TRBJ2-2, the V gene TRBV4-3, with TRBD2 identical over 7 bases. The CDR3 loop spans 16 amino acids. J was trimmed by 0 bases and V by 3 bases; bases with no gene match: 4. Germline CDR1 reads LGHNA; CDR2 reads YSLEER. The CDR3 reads CASSQGGSANTGELFF. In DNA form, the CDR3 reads TGCGCCAGCAGCCAGGGAGGGTCGGCGAACACCGGGGAGCTGTTTTTT.

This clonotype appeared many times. CDR3 amino acids: CASSVIESPTGELFF. CDR3 bases: TGTGCCAGCAGCGTCATTGAGTCACCCACCGGGGAGCTGTTTTTT. The gene calls are TRBV9 and TRBJ2-2; D is unresolved. Germline CDR1 reads SGDLS; CDR2 reads YYNGEE. V dropped 2 bases and J dropped 4 bases, with 12 bases sitting between them. This CDR3 comprises 15 residues.

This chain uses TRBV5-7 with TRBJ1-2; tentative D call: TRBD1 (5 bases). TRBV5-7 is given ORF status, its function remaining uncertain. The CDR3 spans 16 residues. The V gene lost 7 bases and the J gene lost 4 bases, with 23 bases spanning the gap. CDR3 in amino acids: CASGPGKRGAGYGYTF. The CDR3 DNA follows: TGTGCCAGCGGCCCCGGGAAACGGGGCGCTGGCTATGGCTACACCTTC.

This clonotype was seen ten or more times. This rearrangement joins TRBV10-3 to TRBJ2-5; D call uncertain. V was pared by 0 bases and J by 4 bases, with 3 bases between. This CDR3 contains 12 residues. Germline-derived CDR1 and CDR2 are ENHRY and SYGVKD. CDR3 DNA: TGTGCCATCAGTGAGTCCCGAGAGACCCAGTACTTC. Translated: CAISESRETQYF.

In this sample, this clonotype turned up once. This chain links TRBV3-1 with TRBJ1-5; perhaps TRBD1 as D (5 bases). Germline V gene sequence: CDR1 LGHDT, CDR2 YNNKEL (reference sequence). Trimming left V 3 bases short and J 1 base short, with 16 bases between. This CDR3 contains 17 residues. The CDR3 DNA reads TGTGCCAGCAGCCACACCGTGGGGGGGAAGAGCAATCAGCCCCAGCATTTT. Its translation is CASSHTVGGKSNQPQHF.

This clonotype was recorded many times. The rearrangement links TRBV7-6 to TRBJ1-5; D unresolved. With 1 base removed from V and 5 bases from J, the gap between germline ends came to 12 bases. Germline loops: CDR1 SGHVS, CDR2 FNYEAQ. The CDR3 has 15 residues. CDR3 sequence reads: CASSLGLDGDQPQHF. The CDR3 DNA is TGTGCCAGCAGCTTAGGCCTAGATGGGGATCAGCCCCAGCATTTT.

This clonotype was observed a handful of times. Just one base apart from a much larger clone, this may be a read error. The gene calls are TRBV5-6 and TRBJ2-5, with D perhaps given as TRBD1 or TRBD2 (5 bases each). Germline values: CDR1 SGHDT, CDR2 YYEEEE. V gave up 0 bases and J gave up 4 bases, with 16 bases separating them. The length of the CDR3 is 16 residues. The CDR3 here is CASSLGPGRAPETQYF. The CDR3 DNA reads TGTGCCAGCAGCTTGGGGCCAGGGAGAGCTCCAGAGACCCAGTACTTC. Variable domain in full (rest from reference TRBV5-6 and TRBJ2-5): DAGVTQSPTHLIKTRGQQVTLRCSPKSGHDTVSWYQQALGQGPQFIFQYYEEEERQRGNFPDRFSGHQFPNYSSELNVNALLLGDSALYLCASSLGPGRAPETQYFGPGTRLLVL.

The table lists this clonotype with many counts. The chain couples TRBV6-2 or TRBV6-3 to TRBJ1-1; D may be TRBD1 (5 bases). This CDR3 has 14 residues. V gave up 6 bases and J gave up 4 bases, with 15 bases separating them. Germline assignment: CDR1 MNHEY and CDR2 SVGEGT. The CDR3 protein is CASSLGWDGTEAFF. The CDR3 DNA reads TGTGCCAGCAGCCTCGGGTGGGACGGCACTGAAGCTTTCTTT.